This T cell receptor beta chain is drawn from a study of blood T cell repertoires in COVID-19. Data came from immunoSEQ multiplex PCR; TCRdb stores just in-frame clones and leaves some out. The data contain roughly 250,000 clones, roughly 82% of them singletons. Participant-given clinical history determined each cohort assignment. Symptom resolution, clearance, or two negative PCRs marked the recovered donors of Cohort 3. Germline CDR1 and CDR2: SGHTA and FQGNSA. V was pared by 1 base and J by 1 base, with 10 bases between. CDR3 length: 15 amino acids. Specimen: PBMCs or T cells enriched from blood (not recorded which). This chain connects TRBV7-2 to TRBJ1-1, with D hard to call. This TCR derives from a woman aged 45 to 65 who had recovered from COVID-19. The CDR3 protein is CASSLDDGRNTEAFF. The CDR3 bases are TGTGCCAGCAGCTTAGATGATGGGAGGAACACTGAAGCTTTCTTT.